A selection of T cell receptor beta chains follows, all from one sample in a study of blood T cell repertoires in COVID-19. The assay was immunoSEQ multiplex PCR, and TCRdb's table has in-frame clones only and misses some. The sample has tens of thousands of clones, approximately 90% seen once. Sequenced sample: peripheral blood. Source of these receptors: a man older than 75 with acute or convalescent COVID-19. The conserved cysteine and the conserved F or W are not part of the CDR3 here.

v_gene	j_gene	CDR3aa
TRBV5-1	TRBJ2-1	ASSLDWGGSDEQF
TRBV6-1	TRBJ1-2	ASSEEGGNGYT
TRBV29-1	TRBJ1-2	SVTRTGNNYGYT
TRBV5-1	TRBJ2-3	ASSLGTGRVPDTQY
TRBV19	TRBJ2-7	ASSLTAGIDEQY
TRBV19	TRBJ1-5	ASSNTGGRQPQH
TRBV18	TRBJ2-3	ASSPLGLAGGPDTQY
TRBV6-5	TRBJ2-3	ASSYGTSGGADTQY
TRBV6-1	TRBJ1-6	ASSEAPRGNSPLH
TRBV29-1	TRBJ1-6	SVGAGGDSPLH
TRBV5-4	TRBJ2-2	ASSPDPGTDTGELF
TRBV20-1	TRBJ2-1	SASRSGGANEQF
TRBV7-8	TRBJ2-7	ASRATGPYEQY
TRBV9	TRBJ1-1	ASSAAGSRHTEAF
TRBV2	TRBJ2-2	ASSESHRWSGELF
TRBV30	TRBJ1-5	AWSRHRGGNQPQH
TRBV18	TRBJ2-2	ASSPPERNTGELF
TRBV6-5	TRBJ1-3	ASSRDSDVFGTIY
TRBV7-3	TRBJ1-2	ASSPDSLTNYGYT
TRBV30	TRBJ1-1	AWLQGGNTEAF
TRBV3-1/TRBV3-2	TRBJ1-5	ASSQGAGGNQPQH
TRBV10-3	TRBJ2-7	AISERTGRRSYEQY
TRBV5-6	TRBJ2-5	ASSLAWEAQY
TRBV27	TRBJ1-1	ASSSEGLPGTEAF
TRBV5-1	TRBJ2-3	ASSRQGASTDTQY
TRBV5-4	TRBJ2-7	ASSFGPQGAYEQY
TRBV7-9	TRBJ2-1	ASSLEGGGFHEQF
TRBV29-1	TRBJ2-1	SVGGGPNEQF
TRBV7-2	TRBJ1-1	ASSSDVWGREAF
TRBV15	TRBJ2-1	ATIRDTNYNEQF
TRBV7-2	TRBJ2-2	ASSSRDRGSGELF
TRBV10-3	TRBJ2-7	AISVFAREDEQY
TRBV19	TRBJ1-2	ASSIDRGGLA
TRBV6-6	TRBJ1-3	ASSRTSSTGGFSGNTIY
TRBV7-3	TRBJ2-2	ASSSSGGNTGELF
TRBV3-1/TRBV3-2	TRBJ1-1	ASSHADRAREAF
TRBV2	TRBJ1-6	ASSEVTTGSGSPLH
TRBV2	TRBJ2-1	ASSDRHIRLEQF
TRBV30	TRBJ1-1	AWSGEFDTEAF
TRBV30	TRBJ2-2	AWRSGGAWTGELF
TRBV5-1	TRBJ1-2	ASNINQGSIYGYT
TRBV18	TRBJ2-7	ASSPPPGDEQY
TRBV9	TRBJ2-7	ASSVEEAGADQY
TRBV3-1/TRBV3-2	TRBJ2-7	ASSQGSAGGLYEQY
TRBV14	TRBJ2-7	ASSFLGDYSGEQY
TRBV7-9	TRBJ1-2	ASSSGYSRGYT
TRBV11-2	TRBJ1-4	ASSLVGQGKKLF
TRBV28	TRBJ2-2	ASSRGGTTGELF
TRBV2	TRBJ2-2	ASSRERTNTGELF
TRBV7-9	TRBJ2-1	ASSLVAGARNEQF
TRBV19	TRBJ1-5	ASSGTGGGNQPQH
TRBV7-9	TRBJ2-3	ASSLGIAGRSTDTQY
TRBV5-6	TRBJ2-2	ASSLEERKGGGELF
TRBV18	TRBJ1-1	ASSPRSTGNEAF